These 20 T cell receptor beta chains came from one sample sequenced in a study of T-cell memory formation after mild COVID-19. TCRdb passed the 5' RACE reads through MiXCR, listing each CDR3 protein once. Of about 340,000 distinct CDR3 sequences in the sample, roughly 14% were seen once. What was sequenced was PBMCs or a T cell subset sorted from them (not recorded which). The receptors were gathered from a man aged 18 to 29 who had mild COVID-19 (a few samples of this study predate the infection). Cell type and time point are not known.

This sequence joins TRBV7-9 and TRBJ1-6; unclear D gene. CDR1 and CDR2 (germline): SEHNR, FQNEAQ (reference sequence). V gave up 4 bases and J gave up 9 bases, with 16 bases separating them. The CDR3 totals 15 residues. The CDR3 DNA reads as TGTGCCAGCAGCTCGCCCCGAACTCGGGGTTCACCCCTCCACTTT. Protein: CASSSPRTRGSPLHF.

The chain couples TRBV4-2 to TRBJ1-5; D unresolved. The germline CDR1 and CDR2 sequences are LGHNA and YNFKEQ. Trimming left V 2 bases short and J 4 bases short, with 12 bases between. This CDR3 region has 15 residues. CDR3 in amino acids: CASSQTPGSNQPQHF. In nucleotides, the CDR3 is TGTGCCAGCAGCCAAACCCCAGGCTCGAATCAGCCCCAGCATTTT.

The rearrangement links TRBV24-1 to TRBJ1-2; D is unclear. Looked up from germline, CDR1 is KGHDR and CDR2 is SFDVKD. Trimming cost V 5 bases and J 2 bases, with 8 bases left between them. The length of the CDR3 is 13 residues. The CDR3 DNA reads TGTGCCACCAGTGGGACGGTGAACTATGGCTACACCTTC. Its translation: CATSGTVNYGYTF.

In its sample, this clonotype was seen a few times. The CDR3 is CASSPSGPLEPQHF. CDR3 DNA: TGTGCCAGCAGCCCCTCGGGGCCCCTGGAGCCCCAGCATTTT. The genes are TRBV7-2 and TRBJ1-5, with D possibly TRBD1 on 5 matching bases. This CDR3 is 14 amino acids long. V lost 5 bases and J lost 8, with 16 bases in between. Germline V gene lookup returns CDR1 SGHTA and CDR2 FQGNSA.

This chain uses TRBV28 with TRBJ1-5; D perhaps matches TRBD1 (5 bases). The CDR3 covers 15 residues. Between the trimmed V and J ends, which lost 7 bases and 5 bases, there was a span of 18 bases. The germline V gene has CDR1 MDHEN and CDR2 SYDVKM. CDR3 in amino acids: CASIPPGQGYQPQHF. The CDR3 nucleotides read TGTGCCAGCATTCCCCCGGGCCAGGGTTATCAGCCCCAGCATTTT.

This clonotype occurred many times. DNA for the CDR3: TGTGCCAGCAGTCAAGGGTTCTCTGGAAACACCATATATTTT. This sequence encodes CASSQGFSGNTIYF. V gene TRBV28 combines with J gene TRBJ1-3; D gene unclear. Germline CDR1 MDHEN, CDR2 SYDVKM. The CDR3 has 14 residues. V lost 5 bases, J lost 0 bases, and 8 bases lay in between.

Only a few counts were recorded for this clonotype. This chain connects TRBV7-9 to TRBJ2-7; TRBD2 aligns across 7 bases. CDR3 length equals 13 residues. The ends lost 6 bases at V and 3 bases at J; junction bases unmatched: 5. In germline, CDR1 is SEHNR, CDR2 FQNEAQ (reference sequence). CDR3 in amino acids: CASRGRTSYEQYF. CDR3 nucleotide sequence: TGTGCCAGCAGGGGAAGGACTAGCTACGAGCAGTACTTC.

This chain connects TRBV9 to TRBJ2-4; possibly TRBD2 for D (6 bases). CDR1 is SGDLS, CDR2 YYNGEE, per germline. The V end was cut by 0 bases, the J end by 11 bases, with 9 bases between. The CDR3 spans 12 residues. The CDR3 bases are TGTGCCAGCAGCGTAGCTTCGGGAGTTCAGTACTTC. Translation: CASSVASGVQYF.

This clonotype was recorded at least ten times. The rearrangement joins TRBV4-3 to TRBJ2-3; D uncertain. The CDR3 is 13 residues long. Germline V CDR1 and CDR2: LGHNA, YSLEER. V was shortened by 3 bases and J by 7 bases, with 11 bases between the two germline ends. CDR3 sequence (DNA): TGCGCCAGCAGCCAGGGATTCCGAAATACGCAGTATTTT. It encodes CASSQGFRNTQYF.

V and J are TRBV20-1 and TRBJ2-3; 9 positions agree with TRBD1. With 7 bases clipped from V and 3 bases from J, the junction kept 5 bases outside the gene matches. The CDR3 sequence is 13 residues long. Germline assignment: CDR1 DFQATT and CDR2 SNEGSKA (reference sequence). The CDR3 here is CSGDGQGTDTQYF. The CDR3 DNA follows: TGCAGTGGCGACGGACAGGGGACAGATACGCAGTATTTT.

V and J are TRBV7-2 and TRBJ2-5; tentatively, D is TRBD1 (6 bases). Between the trimmed V and J ends, which lost 5 bases and 4 bases, there was a span of 20 bases. This CDR3 region has 16 residues. Germline V CDR1 and CDR2: SGHTA, FQGNSA. CDR3 coding DNA: TGTGCCAGCAGCGGGCTCCGGACAGCCCTACGAGAGACCCAGTACTTC. As protein: CASSGLRTALRETQYF. Full variable domain (missing parts from reference TRBV7-2 and TRBJ2-5): GAGVSQSPSNKVTEKGKDVELRCDPISGHTALYWYRQSLGQGLEFLIYFQGNSAPDKSGLPSDRFSAERTGGSVSTLTIQRTQQEDSAVYLCASSGLRTALRETQYFGPGTRLLVL.

The chain joins TRBV5-1 to TRBJ2-7; D may be TRBD1 (5 bases). This CDR3 comprises 14 residues. V was trimmed by 4 bases and J by 5 bases, leaving 16 bases between them. Germline CDR1 SGHRS, CDR2 YFSETQ. CDR3 in DNA: TGCGCCAGCAGCCATGGTGGCAGGGCCAACGAGCAGTACTTC. It specifies CASSHGGRANEQYF.

This clonotype was counted only a few times. The chain links TRBV18 to TRBJ2-7; D ambiguous. The CDR3 extends over 13 amino acids. Trimming stripped 4 bases from V and 2 bases from J, with 9 bases between. Germline V CDR1 and CDR2: KGHSH, LQKENI. CDR3 residues: CASSLTETYEQYF. The CDR3 DNA reads as TGTGCCAGCTCACTTACAGAAACCTACGAGCAGTACTTC.

This clonotype was seen a few times. The chain combines TRBV11-3 with TRBJ2-3, with D perhaps matching TRBD1 (6 bases). Germline V lookup: CDR1 SGHNT, CDR2 YENEEA. The CDR3 extends over 13 amino acids. V lost 3 bases and J 6 bases, leaving 10 bases between the germline ends. CDR3 sequence reads: CASSFDTGDTQYF. DNA for the CDR3: TGTGCCAGCAGCTTCGACACAGGGGATACGCAGTATTTT.

This clonotype came up many times. The chain has TRBV4-3 and TRBJ1-5; D unclear. With 1 base removed from V and 6 bases from J, the gap between germline ends came to 10 bases. The CDR3 extends over 14 amino acids. Germline V gives CDR1 LGHNA, CDR2 YSLEER. This CDR3 reads CASSQAGGPQPQHF. CDR3 coding DNA: TGCGCCAGCAGCCAAGCCGGTGGCCCTCAGCCCCAGCATTTT.

The chain uses TRBV12-3 or TRBV12-4 and TRBJ2-7; 8 bases map to TRBD1. The length of the CDR3 is 13 residues. The junction had 7 bases not matched to a gene; V was cut back by 6 bases and J by 6 bases. CDR3 loop: CASSRDRQGEQYV. For the CDR3, the DNA is TGTGCCAGCAGCCGGGACAGGCAGGGCGAGCAGTACGTC.

This clonotype was seen many times. J is TRBJ2-2 and V is TRBV15; either TRBD1 or TRBD2 may supply D (5 bases each). Germline loops: CDR1 LNHNV, CDR2 YYDKDF (reference sequence). Trimming took off 1 base at V and 3 bases at J, with 9 bases between the two ends. The CDR3 has 15 residues. The CDR3 loop reads CATSRGDGDTGELFF. The CDR3 nucleotides are TGTGCCACCAGCAGAGGGGACGGAGACACCGGGGAGCTGTTTTTT.

The chain carries TRBV20-1 and TRBJ2-1; tentatively, D is TRBD1 (5 bases). There are 13 residues in the CDR3. Trimming shortened V by 1 base and J by 12 bases, and 16 bases separated the two germline ends. CDR1 is DFQATT, CDR2 SNEGSKA, per germline (reference sequence). For the CDR3, the DNA is TGCAGTGCTAGAGCCCCCCAGGGCCCGGGGCAGTTCTTC. Amino acids: CSARAPQGPGQFF.

There are a few counts of this clonotype. DNA for the CDR3: TGTGCCAGCAGCAAAGAAGGGCTAGTGACCCAGTACTTC. Protein: CASSKEGLVTQYF. The chain combines TRBV11-2 with TRBJ2-5; D call uncertain. The CDR3 has 13 amino acids. Germline V CDR1 and CDR2: SGHAT, FQNNGV. The ends were cut back, 5 bases at V and 7 bases at J, with 14 bases in the middle.

This CDR3 is CASSYRGAVYGYTF. CDR3 DNA sequence: TGTGCCAGCAGTTACCGGGGCGCCGTCTATGGCTACACCTTC. This chain joins TRBV6-2 or TRBV6-3 and TRBJ1-2, with D tentatively TRBD1 (5 bases). This CDR3 has 14 amino acids. Trimming stripped 2 bases from V and 4 bases from J, with 11 bases between. CDR1 and CDR2 (germline): MNHEY, SVGEGT.